These 28 T cell receptor beta chains came from one sample sequenced in a study of CD8 T cell repertoires and HIV-1 epitope variants. This table comes from immunoSEQ multiplex PCR, and its TCRdb copy is limited to in-frame clones, with some not included. The sample shows about 5,800 clones, approximately 67% of them seen only once. Their cognate antigens are unknown. Sequencing was performed on cultured CD8+ T cells derived from PBMCs. The source of these receptors is a male donor with HIV.

V gene TRBV11-2 combines with J gene TRBJ1-2; D is unresolved. CDR1 SGHAT and CDR2 FQNNGV come from the germline V gene. Trimming stripped 1 base from V and 7 bases from J, with 10 bases between. The CDR3 loop spans 13 amino acids. This CDR3 reads CASSLVPGGGYTF. CDR3 coding DNA: TGTGCCAGCAGCTTAGTACCAGGAGGTGGCTACACCTTC.

The chain employs TRBV10-3 and TRBJ1-1; D is uncertain. This CDR3 comprises 11 residues. In germline, CDR1 is ENHRY, CDR2 SYGVKD. V shed 4 bases and J shed 9 bases, with 9 bases lying between them. The CDR3, as DNA: TGTGCCATCAGTGGCGGTAGCCAAGCTTTCTTT. Its protein product is CAISGGSQAFF.

This rearrangement joins TRBV13 to TRBJ2-3; D is uncertain. This CDR3 has 15 amino acids. V was shortened by 1 base and J by 4 bases, with 12 bases between the two germline ends. The germline V gene has CDR1 PRHDT and CDR2 FYEKMQ (reference sequence). CDR3 sequence reads: CASSLDRQDSDTQYF. In DNA, the CDR3 is TGTGCCAGCAGCTTAGACCGGCAAGATTCAGATACGCAGTATTTT.

The V gene is TRBV19, the J gene TRBJ2-1; D unresolved. V lost 8 bases and J lost 7, with 21 bases in between. The CDR3 totals 15 residues. Germline V gives CDR1 LNHDA, CDR2 SQIVND (reference sequence). CDR3 nucleotide sequence: TGTGCCAGTCGTACATCCATCGGGCTGGCTAATGAGCAGTTCTTC. It is translated as CASRTSIGLANEQFF.

The rearrangement uses TRBV19 and TRBJ2-5; 9 bases are a match to TRBD2. The DNA matches TRBJ2-7 better at its end, which makes the J call doubtful. The CDR3 sequence is 14 residues long. Germline CDR1 is LNHDA and CDR2 is SQIVND (reference sequence). The chain's CDR3 is CAGSKRGEWDEQYF. The DNA of the CDR3 is TGTGCCGGATCTAAGCGGGGGGAATGGGACGAGCAGTACTTC.

The chain couples TRBV4-1 to TRBJ2-2; D is undetermined. The CDR3 is made up of 14 amino acids. The V gene's germline CDR1 is MGHRA and CDR2 YSYEKL. Trimming took 0 bases from V and 7 from J, leaving 9 bases between them. Written as DNA, the CDR3 is TGCGCCAGCAGCCAAGATCGGAACTTCGGGGAGCTGTTTTTT. It encodes CASSQDRNFGELFF.

In its sample, this clone was seen a few times. The rearrangement links TRBV28 to TRBJ1-1, with 8 positions matching TRBD1. Trimming took 5 bases from V and 8 from J; bases not matched to a gene: 7. This CDR3 region has 13 residues. Germline V gene sequence: CDR1 MDHEN, CDR2 SYDVKM. CDR3 in DNA: TGTGCCAGCAGTCCCATTGGGACAGGAGAAGCTTTCTTT. Its translation: CASSPIGTGEAFF. The variable domain in full, completed from reference TRBV28 and TRBJ1-1, reads DVKVTQSSRYLVKRTGEKVFLECVQDMDHENMFWYRQDPGLGLRLIYFSYDVKMKEKGDIPEGYSVSREKKERFSLILESASTNQTSMYLCASSPIGTGEAFFGQGTRLTVV.

The chain is built from TRBV4-2 and TRBJ2-7, with a possible D match to TRBD1 (5 bases). This CDR3 has 14 amino acids. Germline loops: CDR1 LGHNA, CDR2 YNFKEQ. Deletions cut 0 bases from V and 3 bases from J, with 9 bases between. The CDR3 nucleotides read TGTGCCAGCAGCCAAGACCAGGGAAACTACGAGCAGTACTTC. This sequence encodes CASSQDQGNYEQYF.

A few counts support this clone. The chain employs TRBV9 and TRBJ1-3; possibly TRBD1 for D (5 bases). Germline assignment: CDR1 SGDLS and CDR2 YYNGEE. V was pared by 6 bases and J by 2 bases, with 6 bases between. The CDR3 is 12 amino acids. Here the CDR3 DNA reads TGTGCCAGCACGGACACTGGAAACACCATATATTTT. It translates to CASTDTGNTIYF.

This clone occurred a few times. The J gene is TRBJ1-5, the V gene TRBV2; perhaps TRBD1 as D (5 bases). The CDR3 sequence is 14 residues long. Germline V CDR1 and CDR2: SNHLY, FYNNEI. The V and J ends lost 6 bases and 7 bases respectively, with 16 bases between them. The CDR3 loop is CASSPNRLQQPQHF. CDR3 nucleotides: TGTGCCAGCAGCCCGAACAGGTTACAACAGCCCCAGCATTTT.

This clone came up once. This chain joins TRBV11-2 and TRBJ1-2; TRBD1 aligns across 8 bases. V trimming: 5 bases; J trimming: 2 bases; junction bases outside the gene matches: 7. The CDR3 spans 15 residues. Germline V CDR1 and CDR2: SGHAT, FQNNGV. The CDR3 DNA is TGTGCCAGCAGCCGAGCGGGACAGGCGAACTATGGCTACACCTTC. Translation gives CASSRAGQANYGYTF. Full variable domain (rest looked up from reference TRBV11-2 and TRBJ1-2): EAGVAQSPRYKIIEKRQSVAFWCNPISGHATLYWYQQILGQGPKLLIQFQNNGVVDDSQLPKDRFSAERLKGVDSTLKIQPAKLEDSAVYLCASSRAGQANYGYTFGSGTRLTVV.

The rearrangement uses TRBV4-2 and TRBJ2-1; 12 bases are shared with TRBD2. Germline lookup yields CDR1 LGHNA and CDR2 YNFKEQ. The CDR3 runs 16 residues. The junction had 3 bases not matched to a gene; V was cut back by 0 bases and J by 6 bases. CDR3 amino acids: CASSQESTSGSNEQFF. Written as DNA, the CDR3 is TGTGCCAGCAGCCAAGAGTCGACTAGCGGGAGCAATGAGCAGTTCTTC.

The rearrangement links TRBV7-9 to TRBJ2-1; D possibly corresponds to TRBD2 (5 bases). Trimming removed 5 bases from V and 2 bases from J, with 19 bases in between. The CDR3 is 17 amino acids. Per germline, CDR1 SEHNR and CDR2 FQNEAQ (reference sequence). CDR3 sequence (DNA): TGTGCCAGCAGCCGTCTCACGGGGAGCTTAACCTACAATGAGCAGTTCTTC. This encodes CASSRLTGSLTYNEQFF.

The rearrangement uses TRBV7-2 and TRBJ2-7, with a possible D match to TRBD2 (7 bases). Germline values: CDR1 SGHTA, CDR2 FQGNSA. The CDR3 spans 13 residues. V gave up 7 bases and J gave up 0 bases, with 10 bases separating them. The CDR3 DNA follows: TGTGCCAGCAAGGGGGGGGGCTCCTACGAGCAGTACTTC. Encoded protein: CASKGGGSYEQYF.

The chain links TRBV4-2 to TRBJ2-7; D may match TRBD1 or TRBD2 (7 bases each). Germline assignment: CDR1 LGHNA and CDR2 YNFKEQ. The CDR3 totals 23 residues. Trimming removed 3 bases at V and 0 bases at J, with 36 bases between. The chain's CDR3 is CASSHSLDEVWRAGGVSSYEQYF. The CDR3 nucleotides are TGTGCCAGCAGCCACTCGCTAGACGAGGTTTGGAGGGCAGGGGGGGTTAGCTCCTACGAGCAGTACTTC.

This clone has just one count. The chain carries TRBV5-6 and TRBJ2-5, with 8 positions matching TRBD1. The CDR3 has 16 amino acids. Per the germline V gene, CDR1 is SGHDT and CDR2 is YYEEEE. The V and J ends lost 4 bases and 1 base, in that order; junction bases with no gene match: 9. In nucleotides, the CDR3 is TGTGCCAGCAGCCACGACCAGGGGGCTATCCAAGAGACCCAGTACTTC. It codes for CASSHDQGAIQETQYF.

The count of this clone is one. The V gene is TRBV5-6, the J gene TRBJ2-1, with 13 bases matching TRBD2. The CDR3 consists of 16 residues. Per the germline V gene, CDR1 is SGHDT and CDR2 is YYEEEE. V lost 3 bases and J lost 7; bases outside the gene matches: 7. The CDR3 is CASSSTGLAGTNEQFF. CDR3 sequence (DNA): TGTGCCAGCAGCTCCACGGGACTAGCGGGAACGAATGAGCAGTTCTTC. Variable domain in full (rest from reference TRBV5-6 and TRBJ2-1): DAGVTQSPTHLIKTRGQQVTLRCSPKSGHDTVSWYQQALGQGPQFIFQYYEEEERQRGNFPDRFSGHQFPNYSSELNVNALLLGDSALYLCASSSTGLAGTNEQFFGPGTRLTVL.

This clone appeared a few times. J is TRBJ1-5 and V is TRBV7-6, with D possibly matching TRBD1 (5 bases). V lost 1 base and J lost 2, with 9 bases in between. From germline, CDR1 is SGHVS and CDR2 FNYEAQ. This CDR3 contains 15 residues. CDR3 region: CASSLEQGRNQPQHF. CDR3 sequence (DNA): TGTGCCAGCAGCTTAGAGCAGGGCCGCAATCAGCCCCAGCATTTT.

About this clone itself: Different DNA sequences within this sample yield the same CDR3. The chain couples TRBV9 to TRBJ2-3, with TRBD2 matching over 9 bases. The CDR3 is made up of 16 amino acids. With 2 bases clipped from V and 4 bases from J, the junction kept 8 bases outside the gene matches. Germline V gives CDR1 SGDLS, CDR2 YYNGEE. CDR3 DNA sequence: TGTGCCAGCAGCGTCACAGGGCTAGCGGGGCCAGATACGCAGTATTTT. Translated: CASSVTGLAGPDTQYF.

The CDR3 DNA sequence: TGCGCCAGCAGCCAAGAGTGGGGACAGGGCAATCAGCCCCAGCATTTT. Protein sequence: CASSQEWGQGNQPQHF. The chain uses TRBV4-3 and TRBJ1-5; the match to TRBD1 covers 8 bases. CDR1 is LGHNA and CDR2 is YSLEER in the germline V gene. V gave up 0 bases and J gave up 2 bases; unmatched junction bases: 3. The CDR3 is 16 amino acids.

The gene calls are TRBV10-3 and TRBJ2-2, with D unclear. Between the trimmed V and J ends, which lost 3 bases and 5 bases, there was a span of 13 bases. The CDR3 sequence is 15 residues long. The germline V gene encodes CDR1 ENHRY and CDR2 SYGVKD. In nucleotides, the CDR3 is TGTGCCATCAGTGAAAATCTAGGCGTTACCGGGGAGCTGTTTTTT. Translating gives CAISENLGVTGELFF.

The gene calls are TRBV15 and TRBJ2-1, with D uncertain. CDR3 length: 13 residues. Trimming pared 1 base from V and 3 bases from J, leaving 4 bases between. The V gene's germline CDR1 is LNHNV and CDR2 YYDKDF (reference sequence). CDR3 nucleotide sequence: TGTGCCACCAGCAGAGGGGACTACAATGAGCAGTTCTTC. This translates into CATSRGDYNEQFF.

V gene TRBV9 combines with J gene TRBJ2-1, with 10 bases matching TRBD2. Germline CDR1 and CDR2: SGDLS and YYNGEE. There are 16 residues in the CDR3. V lost 4 bases and J lost 7; bases outside the gene matches: 11. In DNA form, the CDR3 reads TGTGCCAGCAGCATCAGCGGGAGGGACATGTTGAATGAGCAGTTCTTC. Residues: CASSISGRDMLNEQFF.

This clone was picked up a small number of times. The gene calls are TRBV19 and TRBJ2-7; no clear D gene. V was clipped by 4 bases and J by 2 bases, with 21 bases between them. The CDR3 covers 17 residues. The germline V gene encodes CDR1 LNHDA and CDR2 SQIVND (reference sequence). The CDR3 is CASSTHRTDQATYEQYF. The CDR3 DNA sequence: TGTGCCAGTAGTACCCACCGGACGGACCAGGCAACCTACGAGCAGTACTTC. The full variable domain, with the rest looked up from reference TRBV19 and TRBJ2-7, is DGGITQSPKYLFRKEGQNVTLSCEQNLNHDAMYWYRQDPGQGLRLIYYSQIVNDFQKGDIAEGYSVSREKKESFPLTVTSAQKNPTAFYLCASSTHRTDQATYEQYFGPGTRLTVT.

The chain uses TRBV10-2 and TRBJ1-1; 9 bases agree with TRBD1. The CDR3 totals 13 residues. Looked up from germline, CDR1 is WSHSY and CDR2 is SAAADI. V lost 10 bases and J lost 2; bases outside the gene matches: 5. In nucleotides, the CDR3 is TGCGCCACCACGACAGGGGGAAACACTGAAGCTTTCTTT. This encodes CATTTGGNTEAFF.

The V gene is TRBV5-8, the J gene TRBJ2-2; TRBD2 aligns across 9 bases. The CDR3 is 16 amino acids. The V and J ends lost 4 bases and 3 bases, in that order; junction bases with no gene match: 7. In germline, CDR1 is SGHTS, CDR2 YDEGEE. CDR3 nucleotide sequence: TGTGCCAGCAGCCTATCCGTAGCGGGGGACACCGGGGAGCTGTTTTTT. This codes for CASSLSVAGDTGELFF.

This clone was observed a few times. The V and J genes are TRBV6-5 and TRBJ1-5; tentatively, D is TRBD1 (5 bases). This CDR3 is built from 15 residues. CDR1 and CDR2 (germline): MNHEY, SVGAGI. V was shortened by 7 bases and J by 0 bases, with 13 bases between the two germline ends. The CDR3 loop reads CASKKTGVSNQPQHF. The DNA of the CDR3 is TGTGCCAGCAAAAAAACGGGGGTTAGCAATCAGCCCCAGCATTTT.

This chain joins TRBV6-5 and TRBJ1-1; D remains ambiguous. The germline CDR1 and CDR2 sequences are MNHEY and SVGAGI. V shed 0 bases and J shed 3 bases, with 5 bases lying between them. The CDR3 extends over 13 amino acids. The CDR3 sequence is CASSYSVDTEAFF. The DNA for the CDR3 is TGTGCCAGCAGTTACTCGGTAGACACTGAAGCTTTCTTT.